This T cell receptor beta chain was sequenced in a study of blood T cells in healthy people across ages. Findings and limits, study-wide: Roughly linear declines in TCR beta diversity per million T cells occurred with age. Long-lived donors had more naive CD4+ cells and higher diversity than aged donors.

Then a second PCR, running roughly 7 to 11 cycles, was carried out with a sample-barcoded 5' primer and a J-beta primer mix. From the 5' RACE reads, TCRdb called clonotypes with MiXCR, one entry per CDR3 protein. Of about 1.7 million distinct CDR3 sequences listed, 28% are singletons. This clonotype has only a few counts. What it binds is unknown. The TCR comes from a woman between 25 and 40 years old in good health. Material for sequencing was blood.

The CDR3, as DNA: TGTGCCAGCAGCCAAGGGGGGACTAGCGGGGGGGCAATGAATGAGCAGTTCTTC. As protein: CASSQGGTSGGAMNEQFF. The rearrangement uses TRBV4-2 and TRBJ2-1; 16 bases map to TRBD2. V trimming: 1 base; J trimming: 7 bases; junction bases outside the gene matches: 7. The CDR3 is made up of 18 amino acids. Germline lookup yields CDR1 LGHNA and CDR2 YNFKEQ.